Each of the 7 T cell receptor beta chains below was sequenced from the same sample in a study of OX40 agonist ivuxolimab in advanced cancers. Sequenced by immunoSEQ multiplex PCR; TCRdb stores in-frame clones only, minus some. The table lists 12,000 or so clones, 70% to 90% of them singletons, with about 14% in the top ten. Specimen: CD4+ or CD8+ T cells sorted from blood, collected in a trial of the OX40 agonist ivuxolimab. The receptors stem from an adult with an advanced solid tumor such as melanoma, head and neck, liver or kidney cancer.

This chain uses TRBV7-6 with TRBJ1-2; 7 nucleotides align to TRBD1. Unmatched junction bases numbered 24, after V lost 4 bases and J lost 7 bases. Germline V gives CDR1 SGHVS, CDR2 FNYEAQ. The CDR3 is made up of 19 amino acids. CDR3 DNA: TGTGCCAGCAGCTCACTCCCTGCCGGGACAGAGCAACTCTGGGGTGGCTACACCTTC. Protein: CASSSLPAGTEQLWGGYTF.

The gene calls are TRBV11-2 and TRBJ2-3; 7 bases map to TRBD2. The length of the CDR3 is 17 residues. The V and J ends lost 5 bases and 3 bases, in that order; junction bases with no gene match: 14. Germline V CDR1 and CDR2: SGHAT, FQNNGV. The CDR3 sequence: CASSLQLGPGGTDTQYF. CDR3 coding DNA: TGTGCCAGCAGCCTACAACTGGGTCCCGGGGGGACAGATACGCAGTATTTT.

V and J are TRBV13 and TRBJ1-6, with D possibly TRBD1 on 5 matching bases. The CDR3 is 16 amino acids. V was trimmed by 5 bases and J by 6 bases, leaving 17 bases between them. Looked up from germline, CDR1 is PRHDT and CDR2 is FYEKMQ (reference sequence). The chain's CDR3 is CASSTRAGPPNSPLHF. CDR3 DNA: TGTGCCAGCAGCACCCGGGCAGGGCCTCCTAATTCACCCCTCCACTTT.

The rearrangement links TRBV7-3 to TRBJ2-2; weak D call: TRBD1 (6 bases). The V and J ends lost 5 bases and 5 bases respectively, with 15 bases between them. This CDR3 is 15 amino acids long. Per the germline V gene, CDR1 is SGHTA and CDR2 is FQGTGA. CDR3: CASSPTGAGTGELFF. CDR3 in DNA: TGTGCCAGCAGCCCGACAGGCGCCGGGACCGGGGAGCTGTTTTTT.

The J gene is TRBJ2-7, the V gene TRBV6-5; D is tentatively TRBD1 or TRBD2 (5 bases each). CDR3 size: 13 residues. The V and J ends lost 7 bases and 3 bases respectively, with 13 bases between them. Germline V CDR1 and CDR2: MNHEY, SVGAGI. The CDR3 region is CASIRDVSYEQYF. The CDR3 DNA sequence: TGTGCCAGCATCAGGGACGTCAGCTACGAGCAGTACTTC.

This clone was seen more than once but under ten times. The chain uses TRBV7-9 and TRBJ2-1; D may correspond to TRBD1 or TRBD2 (6 bases each). Trimming pared 5 bases from V and 3 bases from J, leaving 17 bases between. The length of the CDR3 is 16 residues. Germline loops: CDR1 SEHNR, CDR2 FQNEAQ (reference sequence). CDR3: CASSPGRGPSYNEQFF. The CDR3 coding sequence is TGTGCCAGCAGCCCAGGCCGGGGGCCCAGCTACAATGAGCAGTTCTTC.

The chain uses TRBV5-1 and TRBJ2-3, with D perhaps TRBD1 or TRBD2 (5 bases each). The CDR3 contains 16 residues. V dropped 5 bases and J dropped 2 bases, with 18 bases sitting between them. In germline, CDR1 is SGHRS, CDR2 YFSETQ. This CDR3 reads CASSFRQGGYTDTQYF. CDR3 coding DNA: TGCGCCAGCAGTTTTCGGCAGGGCGGGTACACAGATACGCAGTATTTT.